Shown below are 17 T cell receptor beta chains from a single sample sequenced in a study of beta chain features in type 1 diabetes (dated by TCRdb to the late 2010s). Libraries were constructed by the immunoSEQ multiplex PCR assay. The entire isolated RNA was reverse transcribed using the High Capacity cDNA Reverse Transcription Kit, and thus expressed TCRB transcripts were sequenced. What TCRdb holds here is the immuneACCESS table cut down to in-frame rearrangements. Part of the clones is not present; checked against another copy, under half of the missing clones reflect an unresolved V gene, and the others are unexplained. The sample includes hundreds of thousands of clones, with roughly 12% observed a single time. The leading ten clones occupy 0.017% of the sample. The specimen sequenced was naive CD4+ T cells from blood. In light of the paper, this sample's cell subset or site label describes: true naive CD4+ T cells. These receptors were taken from a man younger than 30 in good health.

This rearrangement joins TRBV14 to TRBJ2-3; TRBD1 matches 9 bases. The CDR3 runs to 11 residues. Germline values: CDR1 SGHDN, CDR2 FVKESK. V trimming: 8 bases; J trimming: 13 bases; junction bases outside the gene matches: 7. The CDR3 DNA reads as TGTGCCAGCGGGGACAGGGTCCGTGAGTATTTT. Its translation: CASGDRVREYF.

This clone was counted between two and nine times. The V call is TRBV5-6, the J call TRBJ2-1; 7 bases agree with TRBD1. Germline-derived CDR1 and CDR2 are SGHDT and YYEEEE. The CDR3 sequence is 15 residues long. V lost 0 bases to trimming and J lost 7 bases; unmatched junction nucleotides: 7. This CDR3 is CASSLGTGRGNEQFF. CDR3 bases: TGTGCCAGCAGCTTGGGGACAGGCAGGGGGAATGAGCAGTTCTTC.

This chain joins TRBV27 and TRBJ2-2; D is possibly TRBD2 (6 bases). Trimming shortened V by 4 bases and J by 0 bases, and 12 bases separated the two germline ends. This CDR3 is built from 16 residues. Germline V gene sequence: CDR1 MNHEY, CDR2 SMNVEV (reference sequence). The CDR3 is CASSSRTNPNTGELFF. DNA of the CDR3: TGTGCCAGCAGTTCGCGGACTAACCCGAACACCGGGGAGCTGTTTTTT.

This clone has just a few counts. The chain combines TRBV30 with TRBJ2-1, with 8 bases fitting TRBD1. CDR3 size: 15 residues. CDR1 GTSNPN and CDR2 SVGIG come from the germline V gene (reference sequence). The ends lost 4 bases at V and 1 base at J; junction bases unmatched: 6. In DNA, the CDR3 is TGTGCCTGGACCAGGGACAGGAGTTCCTACAATGAGCAGTTCTTC. It specifies CAWTRDRSSYNEQFF.

In its sample, this clone was seen a few times. An end of the junction does not agree with germline; a read error may underlie this. V gene TRBV7-2 combines with J gene TRBJ2-7; 11 bases are a match to TRBD2. Germline values: CDR1 SGHTA, CDR2 FQGNSA. This CDR3 contains 14 residues. The CDR3 DNA reads TGCGCCAGCAGCTTTCTAGCGGGGGGCGACGAGCAGTACTTC. Its protein product is CASSFLAGGDEQYF.

This clone has more than one count but fewer than ten. This sequence joins TRBV13 and TRBJ1-3, with 7 bases matching TRBD1. Trimming removed 6 bases from V and 2 bases from J; junction bases left unmatched: 7. The CDR3 runs 15 residues. Looked up from germline, CDR1 is PRHDT and CDR2 is FYEKMQ (reference sequence). Here the CDR3 reads CASSPRTGAGNTIYF. The CDR3 DNA follows: TGTGCCAGCAGTCCTCGGACAGGCGCTGGAAACACCATATATTTT.

This clone has just a few counts. This chain connects TRBV6-5 to TRBJ2-7; the D gene is possibly TRBD1 (6 bases). The germline V and J ends were trimmed by 3 bases and 2 bases, with 17 bases remaining between them. CDR3 length: 16 residues. Germline CDR1 reads MNHEY; CDR2 reads SVGAGI. The chain's CDR3 is CASSYVGTGNPYEQYF. CDR3 bases: TGTGCCAGCAGTTATGTCGGAACAGGGAATCCCTACGAGCAGTACTTC.

This chain joins TRBV7-2 and TRBJ2-2; 7 nucleotides align to TRBD1. Germline CDR1 is SGHTA and CDR2 is FQGNSA. V shed 2 bases, J shed 3 bases, and the junction held 0 bases outside the gene matches. The CDR3 runs to 14 residues. The CDR3 nucleotides are TGTGCCAGCAGCTTAAGGGGGCACACCGGGGAGCTGTTTTTT. It is translated as CASSLRGHTGELFF.

This chain uses TRBV4-1 with TRBJ1-2, with 10 bases fitting TRBD1. CDR1 and CDR2 (germline): MGHRA, YSYEKL. V was pared by 3 bases and J by 7 bases, with 2 bases of the junction left unmatched. The CDR3 totals 13 residues. The DNA for the CDR3 is TGCGCCAGCAGCCAGACAGGGGGCAGTGGCTACACCTTC. Translated: CASSQTGGSGYTF.

This clone appeared once. This chain uses TRBV6-6 with TRBJ2-7; D possibly corresponds to TRBD2 (5 bases). Per the germline V gene, CDR1 is MNHNY and CDR2 is SVGAGI (reference sequence). CDR3 length: 13 residues. Trimming pared 2 bases from V and 2 bases from J, leaving 7 bases between. CDR3: CASSYGLAYEQYF. CDR3 sequence (DNA): TGTGCCAGCAGTTACGGACTGGCCTACGAGCAGTACTTC.

This clone was detected a few times. This sample includes further DNA sequences coding for the same CDR3. This rearrangement joins TRBV7-2 to TRBJ1-5, with D perhaps TRBD1 (6 bases). Between the trimmed V and J ends, which lost 5 bases and 2 bases, there was a span of 13 bases. Germline CDR1 SGHTA, CDR2 FQGNSA. This CDR3 is built from 15 residues. CDR3 bases: TGTGCCAGCAGCCTAGGCGGGGGCGGCAATCAGCCCCAGCATTTT. As protein: CASSLGGGGNQPQHF.

This clone was counted only a few times. The V and J genes are TRBV29-1 and TRBJ2-1; 9 bases agree with TRBD1. CDR3 length: 14 residues. V shed 3 bases, J shed 6 bases, and the junction held 6 bases outside the gene matches. Germline CDR1 is SQVTM and CDR2 is ANQGSEA. The CDR3 DNA is TGCAGCGTTGACCCGACAGGGGGTAGCAATGAGCAGTTCTTC. This translates into CSVDPTGGSNEQFF.

The rearrangement links TRBV7-2 to TRBJ2-7, with D tentatively TRBD1 (6 bases). The V and J ends lost 3 bases and 4 bases respectively, with 16 bases between them. The CDR3 runs 15 residues. Per the germline V gene, CDR1 is SGHTA and CDR2 is FQGNSA. The CDR3 here is CASSFTLQGWYEQYF. CDR3 nucleotide sequence: TGTGCCAGCAGCTTTACTCTCCAGGGGTGGTACGAGCAGTACTTC.

This clone was found a few times. The chain couples TRBV23-1 to TRBJ1-2, with no clear D. TRBV23-1 is classed as an ORF, of uncertain function. The CDR3 totals 14 residues. Trimming left V 4 bases short and J 6 bases short, with 15 bases between. DNA of the CDR3: TGCGCCAGCAGTCGATTCCAGGAGGACGATGGCTACACCTTC. As protein: CASSRFQEDDGYTF.

In its sample, this clone was seen a few times. CDR3 DNA sequence: TGTGCCAGCAGCGTAGGCCAGGGGGCCGATCAGCCCCAGCATTTT. This encodes CASSVGQGADQPQHF. The chain has TRBV9 and TRBJ1-5, with 8 bases lining up with TRBD1. The J segment lost 5 bases and the V segment lost 0 bases, leaving 4 bases of the junction unmatched. The CDR3 contains 15 residues. The germline V gene has CDR1 SGDLS and CDR2 YYNGEE.

This chain links TRBV6-5 with TRBJ1-2; 8 bases line up with TRBD1. The trim removed 0 bases at V and 3 bases at J, leaving 6 bases unmatched. The CDR3 loop spans 16 amino acids. Germline loops: CDR1 MNHEY, CDR2 SVGAGI. In DNA form, the CDR3 reads TGTGCCAGCAGTTACTCGGGACAGGCGTCGGACTATGGCTACACCTTC. This sequence encodes CASSYSGQASDYGYTF.

The chain carries TRBV7-2 and TRBJ2-5, with 7 bases identical to TRBD1. Germline CDR1 and CDR2: SGHTA and FQGNSA. V was pared by 0 bases and J by 1 base, with 2 bases of the junction left unmatched. This CDR3 is 15 amino acids long. The CDR3 is CASSLATGPQETQYF. The DNA of the CDR3 is TGTGCCAGCAGCTTAGCGACAGGGCCCCAAGAGACCCAGTACTTC. Looking up the rest from reference TRBV7-2 and TRBJ2-5 gives the full variable domain: GAGVSQSPSNKVTEKGKDVELRCDPISGHTALYWYRQSLGQGLEFLIYFQGNSAPDKSGLPSDRFSAERTGGSVSTLTIQRTQQEDSAVYLCASSLATGPQETQYFGPGTRLLVL.